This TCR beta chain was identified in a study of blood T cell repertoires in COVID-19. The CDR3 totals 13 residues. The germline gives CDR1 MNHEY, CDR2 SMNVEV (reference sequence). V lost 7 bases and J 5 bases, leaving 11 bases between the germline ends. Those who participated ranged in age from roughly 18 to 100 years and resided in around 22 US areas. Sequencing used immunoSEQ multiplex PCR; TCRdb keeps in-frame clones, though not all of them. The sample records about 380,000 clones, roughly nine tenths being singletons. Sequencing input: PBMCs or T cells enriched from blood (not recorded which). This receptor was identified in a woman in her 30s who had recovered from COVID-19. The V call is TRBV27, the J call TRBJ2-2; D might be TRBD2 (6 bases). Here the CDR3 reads CASMSGYTGELFF. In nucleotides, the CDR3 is TGTGCCAGCATGAGCGGGTATACCGGGGAGCTGTTTTTT.